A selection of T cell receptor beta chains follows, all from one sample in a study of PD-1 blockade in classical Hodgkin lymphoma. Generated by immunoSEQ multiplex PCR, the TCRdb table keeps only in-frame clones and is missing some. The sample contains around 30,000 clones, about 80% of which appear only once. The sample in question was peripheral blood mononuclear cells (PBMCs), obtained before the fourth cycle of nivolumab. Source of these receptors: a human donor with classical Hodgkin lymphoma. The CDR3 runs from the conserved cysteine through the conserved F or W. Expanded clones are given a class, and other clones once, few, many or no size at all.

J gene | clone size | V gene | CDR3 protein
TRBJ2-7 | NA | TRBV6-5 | CASSYEPGSYEQYF
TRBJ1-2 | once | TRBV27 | CASSPQRSTNYGYTF
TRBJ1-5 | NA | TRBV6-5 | CASSLEGQGNQPQHF
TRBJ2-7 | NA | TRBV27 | CASSPHVAYEQYF
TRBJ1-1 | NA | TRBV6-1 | CASRLFSEAFF
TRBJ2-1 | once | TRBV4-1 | CASSRSGTSGFNEQFF
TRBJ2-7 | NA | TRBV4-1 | CASSQDLKYGGYEQYF
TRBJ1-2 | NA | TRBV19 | CASSRAVSDGYTF
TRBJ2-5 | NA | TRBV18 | CASSLVRQGLRGETQYF
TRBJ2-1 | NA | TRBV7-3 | CASSGLGATGNEQFF
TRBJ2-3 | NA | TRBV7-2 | CASSLAHSDTQYF
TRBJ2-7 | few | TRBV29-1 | CSVMTTSSSYEQYF
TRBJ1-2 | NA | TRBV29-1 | CSVEWGFGYTF
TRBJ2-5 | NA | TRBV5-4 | CASSLEPFQETQYF
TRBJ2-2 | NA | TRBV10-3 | CAISDRGGELFF
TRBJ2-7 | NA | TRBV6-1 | CASRHTTGLYEQYF
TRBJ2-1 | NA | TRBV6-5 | CAIALDAYNEQFF
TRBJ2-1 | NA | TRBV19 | CASSGTVQFF
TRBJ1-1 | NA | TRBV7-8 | CASSLHLKNTEAFF
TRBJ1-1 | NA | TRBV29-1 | CSAGRVNTEAFF
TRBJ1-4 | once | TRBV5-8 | CASSSGGTTNEKLFF
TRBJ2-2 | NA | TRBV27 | CASSHYTGELFF
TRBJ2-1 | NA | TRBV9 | CASSATSGIGEQFF
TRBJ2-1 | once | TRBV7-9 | CASSSPTSGRWNEQFF
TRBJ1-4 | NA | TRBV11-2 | CASSLGAGGWGNEKLFF
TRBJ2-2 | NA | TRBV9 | CASSHRGTGELFF
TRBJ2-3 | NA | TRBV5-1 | CASSLGAGASTDTQYF
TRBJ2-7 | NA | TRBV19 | CASSRTGEGIYEQYF
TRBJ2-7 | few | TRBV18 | CASSGVLPGTGNPPDF
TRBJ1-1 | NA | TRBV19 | CASSTGTGGTEAFF
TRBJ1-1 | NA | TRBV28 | CASAGFTEAFF
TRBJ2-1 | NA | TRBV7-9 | CASSLSGRSSYNEQFF
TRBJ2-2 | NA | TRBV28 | CASSPPDRVNTGELFF
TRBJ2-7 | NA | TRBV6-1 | CASSEVRSSYEQYF
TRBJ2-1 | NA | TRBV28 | CASSGTTRSYNEQFF
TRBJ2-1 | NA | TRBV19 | CASSTSVYNEQFF
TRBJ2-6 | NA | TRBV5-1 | CASSFRGEFQNVLTF
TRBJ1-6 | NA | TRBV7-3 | CASSRDFNSPLHF
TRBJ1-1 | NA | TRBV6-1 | CASSEEGHREAFF
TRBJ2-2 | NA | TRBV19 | CASMTAIGYSGELFF
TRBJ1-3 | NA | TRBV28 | CASSLWGSPPTGRNTIYF
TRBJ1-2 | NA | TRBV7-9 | CASSLGLWGTNYGYTF
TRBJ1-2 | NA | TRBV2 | CASSRTGNPYGYTF
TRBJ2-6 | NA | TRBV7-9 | CASSSTSALSGANVLTF
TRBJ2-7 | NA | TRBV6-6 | CASSYSASSYEQYF
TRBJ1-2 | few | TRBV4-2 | CASSQDFGTTVVGYTF
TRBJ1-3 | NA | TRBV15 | CATSNPGQLFGGNTIYF
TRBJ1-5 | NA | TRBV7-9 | CASSGGTWSNQPQHF
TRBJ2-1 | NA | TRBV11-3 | CASSLDLGGQGNNEQFF
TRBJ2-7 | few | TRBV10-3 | CAISQNHEQYF
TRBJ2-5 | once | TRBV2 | CASTGTKITQYF